These T cell receptor beta chains were read from a single sample in a study of T cell responses to AZD1222 COVID-19 vaccine. TCRdb keeps only in-frame clones here, not all; method: immunoSEQ multiplex PCR. The table includes 120,000 or so clones, roughly 92% detected once. Sample: peripheral blood, taken on day 0 of AZD1222 vaccination. These TCRs come from an adult in good health. Each CDR3 is given with its conserved first and last residue. Only part of the rows carry a size: once, few, many, or a class if the clone is expanded.

CDR3,size,V,J
CASSFGGGPGNEQFF,.,TRBV11-2,TRBJ2-1
CASSWGLAGGREQYF,few,TRBV5-5,TRBJ2-7
CASSHTGQGARNEKLFF,.,TRBV7-9,TRBJ1-4
CAISEGTSVYNEQFF,.,TRBV10-3,TRBJ2-1
CATGTGGATGELFF,.,TRBV24-1,TRBJ2-2
CASSFRSNKGDEQFF,.,TRBV5-5,TRBJ2-1
CASSYEGKYSPLHF,.,TRBV6-9,TRBJ1-6
CASSSSPGQVGDTQYF,.,TRBV5-1,TRBJ2-3
CASSPTEGPYQPQHF,.,TRBV18,TRBJ1-5
CASSPRTSHETQYF,once,TRBV9,TRBJ2-5
CASSLRGNTEAFF,.,TRBV27,TRBJ1-1
CAISDSSGGAGGYTF,few,TRBV10-3,TRBJ1-2
CVAGGLSNTQYF,.,TRBV28,TRBJ2-3
CASSRAGLVESNTEAFF,.,TRBV18,TRBJ1-1
CASSLTKDETQYF,.,TRBV7-3,TRBJ2-5
CSVGSGGVTDTQYF,.,TRBV29-1,TRBJ2-3
CASSSTGDTGELFF,.,TRBV5-4,TRBJ2-2
CAWSVRGLATEAFF,once,TRBV30,TRBJ1-1